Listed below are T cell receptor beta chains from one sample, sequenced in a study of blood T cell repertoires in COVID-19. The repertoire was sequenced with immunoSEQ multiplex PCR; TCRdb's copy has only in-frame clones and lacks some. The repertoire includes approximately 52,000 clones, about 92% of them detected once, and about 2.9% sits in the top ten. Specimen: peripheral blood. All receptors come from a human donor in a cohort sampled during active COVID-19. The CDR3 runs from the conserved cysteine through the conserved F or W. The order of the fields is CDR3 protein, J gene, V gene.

cdr3_aa: CASSQPGITEAFF; j_call: TRBJ1-1; v_call: TRBV5-1
cdr3_aa: CASSSEETQYF; j_call: TRBJ2-5; v_call: TRBV18
cdr3_aa: CASSLALQPYEQYF; j_call: TRBJ2-7; v_call: TRBV5-1
cdr3_aa: CASSLDRQGIYGYTF; j_call: TRBJ1-2; v_call: TRBV11-2
cdr3_aa: CASRRGRGQNYEQYF; j_call: TRBJ2-7; v_call: TRBV19
cdr3_aa: CASSRGSGDTQYF; j_call: TRBJ2-3; v_call: TRBV7-8
cdr3_aa: CASFPQASSGNTIYF; j_call: TRBJ1-3; v_call: TRBV6-5
cdr3_aa: CASSLGGTYEQYF; j_call: TRBJ2-7; v_call: TRBV5-5
cdr3_aa: CASSQGTSGQETQYF; j_call: TRBJ2-5; v_call: TRBV3-1/TRBV3-2
cdr3_aa: CASSLVPSAIAKNIQYF; j_call: TRBJ2-4; v_call: TRBV11-2
cdr3_aa: CASRDRTGGHGELFF; j_call: TRBJ2-2; v_call: TRBV7-3
cdr3_aa: CASSLEPNTEAFF; j_call: TRBJ1-1; v_call: TRBV7-3
cdr3_aa: CASSQGQGNQPQHF; j_call: TRBJ1-5; v_call: TRBV2
cdr3_aa: CASSPFTRTEQYF; j_call: TRBJ2-7; v_call: TRBV12-3/TRBV12-4
cdr3_aa: CASSIQGVETQYF; j_call: TRBJ2-5; v_call: TRBV7-2
cdr3_aa: CASSSTTNTRDEQYF; j_call: TRBJ2-7; v_call: TRBV5-1
cdr3_aa: CATSGQGHKQETQYF; j_call: TRBJ2-5; v_call: TRBV15
cdr3_aa: CASSVEPAGGETQYF; j_call: TRBJ2-5; v_call: TRBV9
cdr3_aa: CASSFGDSSYNEQFF; j_call: TRBJ2-1; v_call: TRBV19
cdr3_aa: CASSPRTLNTEAFF; j_call: TRBJ1-1; v_call: TRBV7-2
cdr3_aa: CASSIRTGGFVDTQYF; j_call: TRBJ2-3; v_call: TRBV11-2
cdr3_aa: CASSSGTSALNEQFF; j_call: TRBJ2-1; v_call: TRBV5-8
cdr3_aa: CASSKTNPDGYTF; j_call: TRBJ1-2; v_call: TRBV19
cdr3_aa: CASSLRSSGRYNEQFF; j_call: TRBJ2-1; v_call: TRBV28
cdr3_aa: CASSFRTGVRSDGYTF; j_call: TRBJ1-2; v_call: TRBV5-1
cdr3_aa: CAWAAGGGQPQHF; j_call: TRBJ1-5; v_call: TRBV30
cdr3_aa: CASSQDRDFAYTGELFF; j_call: TRBJ2-2; v_call: TRBV4-1
cdr3_aa: CASSTPGVGTGELFF; j_call: TRBJ2-2; v_call: TRBV5-8
cdr3_aa: CASSRTGASYNEQFF; j_call: TRBJ2-1; v_call: TRBV9
cdr3_aa: CASSIRPSEADTQYF; j_call: TRBJ2-3; v_call: TRBV3-1/TRBV3-2
cdr3_aa: CASFHKSLYEQYF; j_call: TRBJ2-7; v_call: TRBV6-5
cdr3_aa: CASSFTMSYEQYF; j_call: TRBJ2-7; v_call: TRBV28
cdr3_aa: CASSLTSGLGGELFF; j_call: TRBJ2-2; v_call: TRBV5-4
cdr3_aa: CASSFQTGGYNTEAFF; j_call: TRBJ1-1; v_call: TRBV5-5
cdr3_aa: CASSSAGNRRNTIYF; j_call: TRBJ1-3; v_call: TRBV28
cdr3_aa: CASSVAQEDYGYTF; j_call: TRBJ1-2; v_call: TRBV9
cdr3_aa: CASSLLAGAFNEQYF; j_call: TRBJ2-7; v_call: TRBV6-7
cdr3_aa: CASSQEVSNSYEQYF; j_call: TRBJ2-7; v_call: TRBV4-1
cdr3_aa: CASSEKSSYNSPLHF; j_call: TRBJ1-6; v_call: TRBV2
cdr3_aa: CAWSVLPTGAGNTIYF; j_call: TRBJ1-3; v_call: TRBV30
cdr3_aa: CASSRGTVYNSPLHF; j_call: TRBJ1-6; v_call: TRBV3-1/TRBV3-2
cdr3_aa: CASSENPGAGNNEQFF; j_call: TRBJ2-1; v_call: TRBV6-4
cdr3_aa: CASGQQVNYGYTF; j_call: TRBJ1-2; v_call: TRBV7-9